These 25 T cell receptor beta chains share one sample of origin, sequenced in a study of cytomegalovirus exposure and HLA in healthy donors. PCR used 60 Vbeta primers and 13 Jbeta primers. The protocol was immunoSEQ multiplex PCR, while the TCRdb copy is restricted to in-frame clones and leaves out a portion. The sample lists fewer than 200,000 clones, approximately 80% occurring once. Source material: PBMCs. The receptor set was obtained from a man younger than 45 in good health and CMV-seropositive.

The V call is TRBV19, the J call TRBJ1-2; the match to TRBD1 covers 8 bases. V trimming: 2 bases; J trimming: 3 bases; junction bases outside the gene matches: 5. From germline, CDR1 is LNHDA and CDR2 SQIVND (reference sequence). The CDR3 is 15 amino acids. CDR3: CASSIPGGADYGYTF. Written as DNA, the CDR3 is TGTGCCAGTAGTATACCAGGGGGCGCGGACTATGGCTACACCTTC.

The chain is built from TRBV7-9 and TRBJ1-1; D is ambiguous. Trimming removed 6 bases from V and 6 bases from J, with 8 bases in between. The germline V gene encodes CDR1 SEHNR and CDR2 FQNEAQ (reference sequence). CDR3 size: 11 residues. CDR3 bases: TGTGCCAGCAGTCGAGGGCCTGAAGCTTTCTTT. It yields the protein CASSRGPEAFF. The full variable domain, with the rest looked up from reference TRBV7-9 and TRBJ1-1, is DTGVSQNPRHKITKRGQNVTFRCDPISEHNRLYWYRQTLGQGPEFLTYFQNEAQLEKSRLLSDRFSAERPKGSFSTLEIQRTEQGDSAMYLCASSRGPEAFFGQGTRLTVV.

The chain has TRBV2 and TRBJ1-2, with 8 bases matching TRBD1. The V and J ends lost 3 bases and 7 bases, in that order; junction bases with no gene match: 7. CDR1 is SNHLY, CDR2 FYNNEI, per germline. This CDR3 has 14 residues. The CDR3 region has the DNA TGTGCCAGCAGTGAGAGGGCAGGGGGCGTTGGCTACACCTTC. It codes for CASSERAGGVGYTF.

The rearrangement joins TRBV6-5 to TRBJ2-7, with D perhaps TRBD1 (6 bases). V was trimmed by 2 bases and J by 10 bases, leaving 15 bases between them. From germline, CDR1 is MNHEY and CDR2 SVGAGI. CDR3 length equals 13 residues. The CDR3 DNA reads as TGTGCCAGCAGTTACGGACAGAATGGTGCCCAGTACTTC. Translation: CASSYGQNGAQYF.

This chain joins TRBV6-1 and TRBJ1-1; D unresolved. With 3 bases removed from V and 0 bases from J, the gap between germline ends came to 8 bases. The CDR3 totals 14 residues. Germline V gene sequence: CDR1 MNHNS, CDR2 SASEGT. This CDR3 reads CASSDAGMNTEAFF. The CDR3, as DNA: TGTGCCAGCAGTGATGCGGGTATGAACACTGAAGCTTTCTTT.

The CDR3 DNA reads TGTGCCAGCAGTGAAATCTTGGGCGGCTACACCTTC. It specifies CASSEILGGYTF. The chain has TRBV2 and TRBJ1-2; D not resolved. The germline V and J ends were trimmed by 2 bases and 8 bases, with 9 bases remaining between them. CDR1 and CDR2 (germline): SNHLY, FYNNEI. The CDR3 extends over 12 amino acids.

The rearrangement uses TRBV7-6 and TRBJ2-7, with TRBD1 matching 10 bases. V shed 5 bases, J shed 5 bases, and the junction held 6 bases outside the gene matches. CDR3 length: 14 amino acids. Germline assignment: CDR1 SGHVS and CDR2 FNYEAQ. CDR3: CASSPRQGANEQYF. In DNA, the CDR3 is TGTGCCAGCAGCCCTCGACAGGGGGCTAACGAGCAGTACTTC.

V usage is TRBV5-1 and J usage is TRBJ1-1; 9 nucleotides agree with TRBD1. The CDR3 loop spans 17 amino acids. Germline CDR1 reads SGHRS; CDR2 reads YFSETQ. The V segment lost 2 bases and the J segment 5 bases; nucleotides outside the gene matches: 13. The CDR3 protein is CASSLGRSGQGWTEAFF. The CDR3 bases are TGCGCCAGCAGCTTAGGGCGTTCGGGACAGGGATGGACTGAAGCTTTCTTT.

The J gene is TRBJ1-3, the V gene TRBV28; possibly TRBD1 for D (5 bases). Trimming removed 7 bases from V and 0 bases from J, with 16 bases in between. CDR3 length: 16 residues. The germline CDR1 and CDR2 sequences are MDHEN and SYDVKM. The CDR3 sequence is CASNQEGLASGNTIYF. For the CDR3, the DNA is TGTGCCAGCAACCAAGAGGGACTGGCCTCTGGAAACACCATATATTTT.

J is TRBJ2-1 and V is TRBV23-1, with 10 bases that match TRBD1. TRBV23-1 is recorded as an ORF, its role being uncertain. The CDR3 is made up of 16 amino acids. V was clipped by 4 bases and J by 4 bases; unmatched bases: 7. The CDR3 DNA is TGCGCCAGCAGTCCTGACCAGGGACAGGGGTACAATGAGCAGTTCTTC. The encoded protein is CASSPDQGQGYNEQFF.

The V and J genes are TRBV19 and TRBJ1-1; the match to TRBD1 covers 9 bases. Germline V lookup: CDR1 LNHDA, CDR2 SQIVND (reference sequence). The CDR3 length is 15 residues. Germline trimming cut 6 bases from V and 5 bases from J; bases unmatched to any gene: 10. The CDR3 nucleotides are TGTGCCAGTAGAAGGGATGGACAGGGGTGGACTGAAGCTTTCTTT. Its protein product is CASRRDGQGWTEAFF.

The chain uses TRBV9 and TRBJ2-5, with a weak D call TRBD1 (5 bases). V was trimmed by 0 bases and J by 4 bases, leaving 10 bases between them. The germline CDR1 and CDR2 sequences are SGDLS and YYNGEE. CDR3 length: 14 residues. CDR3 protein: CASSVETVGETQYF. The CDR3 nucleotides read TGTGCCAGCAGCGTAGAGACAGTAGGAGAGACCCAGTACTTC.

This chain connects TRBV6-1 to TRBJ1-2, with 9 bases matching TRBD1. The CDR3 sequence is 13 residues long. Germline CDR1 MNHNS, CDR2 SASEGT. Trimming cost V 3 bases and J 7 bases; bases outside gene matches: 3. CDR3 coding DNA: TGTGCCAGCAGTGAGACAGGGGGGGGTGGCTACACCTTC. Translated: CASSETGGGGYTF.

This rearrangement joins TRBV6-6 to TRBJ1-5, with a tentative D call TRBD1 (6 bases). V lost 2 bases to trimming and J lost 2 bases, with 10 bases between them. The CDR3 extends over 15 amino acids. Germline V gene sequence: CDR1 MNHNY, CDR2 SVGAGI (reference sequence). In nucleotides, the CDR3 is TGTGCCAGCAGTTACGAGGGGGATGGCAATCAGCCCCAGCATTTT. This sequence encodes CASSYEGDGNQPQHF.

This clone was recorded once. The genes are TRBV6-1 and TRBJ2-1; a possible D gene is TRBD1 (6 bases). Trimming cost V 4 bases and J 6 bases, with 10 bases left between them. The germline gives CDR1 MNHNS, CDR2 SASEGT. This CDR3 contains 13 residues. CDR3 bases: TGTGCCAGCAGTGCTTGGACAGTCAATGAGCAGTTCTTC. Protein product: CASSAWTVNEQFF.

This sequence joins TRBV19 and TRBJ1-1; possibly TRBD1 for D (5 bases). This CDR3 has 13 amino acids. Trimming stripped 5 bases from V and 5 bases from J, with 12 bases between. Per the germline V gene, CDR1 is LNHDA and CDR2 is SQIVND (reference sequence). This CDR3 reads CASSLTDETEAFF. The CDR3 nucleotides are TGTGCCAGTAGTTTGACAGATGAGACTGAAGCTTTCTTT.

The chain couples TRBV4-1 to TRBJ2-1, with TRBD1 matching 8 bases. V trimming: 1 base; J trimming: 0 bases; junction bases outside the gene matches: 8. Germline V gene data show CDR1 as MGHRA and CDR2 as YSYEKL. This CDR3 has 18 amino acids. The DNA for the CDR3 is TGCGCCAGCAGCCAAGGGGCGGTGGGACAGGCCTCCTACAATGAGCAGTTCTTC. This encodes CASSQGAVGQASYNEQFF.

The genes are TRBV5-4 and TRBJ2-7, with TRBD1 identical over 9 bases. CDR3 size: 14 residues. The V gene's germline CDR1 is SGHNT and CDR2 YYREEE (reference sequence). Trimming at V came to 4 bases and at J to 3 bases, leaving 5 bases not matched to a gene. The CDR3, as DNA: TGTGCCAGCAGCCGTATGACAGGGGGCTACGAGCAGTACTTC. It translates to CASSRMTGGYEQYF.

The chain has TRBV6-1 and TRBJ1-5, with D perhaps TRBD1 (5 bases). The ends were cut back, 1 base at V and 6 bases at J, with 13 bases in the middle. The CDR3 runs 15 residues. Germline V CDR1 and CDR2: MNHNS, SASEGT. The CDR3 spells CASSEGSGRGQPQHF. Written as DNA, the CDR3 is TGTGCCAGCAGTGAAGGTTCAGGGAGGGGTCAGCCCCAGCATTTT.

The V call is TRBV4-3, the J call TRBJ1-1; D is uncertain. The germline CDR1 and CDR2 sequences are LGHNA and YSLEER. V gave up 0 bases and J gave up 7 bases, with 12 bases separating them. CDR3 size: 14 residues. The CDR3 sequence: CASSQDFAGVEAFF. CDR3 coding DNA: TGCGCCAGCAGCCAAGATTTTGCGGGAGTTGAAGCTTTCTTT.

The rearrangement uses TRBV4-3 and TRBJ2-1; 7 positions match TRBD1. Trimming at V came to 5 bases and at J to 4 bases, leaving 8 bases not matched to a gene. This CDR3 spans 15 amino acids. CDR1 is LGHNA, CDR2 YSLEER, per germline. The CDR3 region is CASSYDRVGYNEQFF. The CDR3 DNA reads TGCGCCAGCAGCTACGACAGGGTCGGGTACAATGAGCAGTTCTTC.

The chain combines TRBV11-2 with TRBJ1-5; D remains unclear. This CDR3 region has 15 residues. The germline gives CDR1 SGHAT, CDR2 FQNNGV. Trimming stripped 1 base from V and 0 bases from J, with 7 bases between. The CDR3 protein is CASSLVGRSNQPQHF. CDR3 sequence (DNA): TGTGCCAGCAGCTTAGTGGGCCGTAGCAATCAGCCCCAGCATTTT.

The chain recombines TRBV7-9 with TRBJ2-3; 10 bases are a match to TRBD2. CDR1 SEHNR and CDR2 FQNEAQ come from the germline V gene (reference sequence). This CDR3 has 13 residues. V dropped 10 bases and J dropped 1; count of bases not matched to a gene: 2. The DNA of the CDR3 is TGTGCCACCCTAGCGGGAGGCACAGATACGCAGTATTTT. This codes for CATLAGGTDTQYF.

This chain links TRBV19 with TRBJ1-2; the match to TRBD1 covers 7 bases. J was trimmed by 1 base and V by 10 bases; bases with no gene match: 9. Germline CDR1 reads LNHDA; CDR2 reads SQIVND (reference sequence). This CDR3 is built from 14 residues. The CDR3 region is CATRDREINYGYTF. The CDR3 DNA reads TGTGCCACTCGGGACAGAGAGATTAACTATGGCTACACCTTC.

A few counts support this clone. The chain combines TRBV5-1 with TRBJ2-1; 9 bases align to TRBD2. The germline V gene has CDR1 SGHRS and CDR2 YFSETQ. This CDR3 contains 18 residues. Trimming cost V 0 bases and J 4 bases; bases outside gene matches: 11. CDR3 residues: CASSLVMAGGQGYNEQFF. CDR3 nucleotide sequence: TGCGCCAGCAGCTTGGTAATGGCGGGGGGGCAGGGTTACAATGAGCAGTTCTTC.